This T cell receptor (beta chain) appears in the sequencing data of a study of blood T cells in healthy people across ages. About the research overall: Capturing about one barcoded beta molecule per two T cells was achieved by template switching. Study results and caveats: Naive T cell percentage by flow cytometry tracked strongly with beta diversity. Older age coincided with a roughly linear decline in TCR beta diversity per million T cells.

After removal of 6 bases from V and 2 bases from J, the junction contained 15 bases not matched to a gene. The CDR3 is made up of 19 amino acids. A second PCR of 7 to 11 cycles used a sample-barcoded 5' primer and a J-beta primer mix. Each CDR3 protein is one row after TCRdb ran MiXCR on the 5' RACE reads. The data contain around 500,000 distinct CDR3 sequences, 40% to 50% of them singletons. A word on this clonotype: Its antigen is unidentified.

Isolation per sample recovered at least 7 million PBMCs. The TCR comes from an elderly man in good health. Sequenced: blood. The chain has TRBV12-3 or TRBV12-4 and TRBJ2-1; 11 nucleotides agree with TRBD2. In DNA form, the CDR3 reads TGTGCCAGCAGACTCTCTGCTTCGGGGACTAGCGGAACCTACAATGAGCAGTTCTTC. Translating gives CASRLSASGTSGTYNEQFF.